The TCR beta chain under discussion was sequenced for a study of blood T cell repertoires in COVID-19. Participant ages covered about 18 to 90 years across 24 US areas. Membership in each cohort depended on participant-reported clinical history. Donors in Cohort 3 who had recovered were those with two negative PCRs, healthcare professional clearance, or resolution of their symptoms. CDR1 and CDR2 (germline): MNHEY, SVGAGI. V lost 2 bases and J lost 3, with 14 bases in between. This CDR3 comprises 16 residues. TCRdb's copy holds only in-frame clones and misses some; the assay was immunoSEQ multiplex PCR. The repertoire consists of around 160,000 clones, with around 80% occurring once and the leading ten covering roughly 13%.

The sequencing input was PBMCs or T cells enriched from blood (not recorded which). The TCR sequence derives from a woman aged 55-75 years who had recovered from COVID-19. The gene calls are TRBV6-5 and TRBJ1-5; possibly TRBD1 for D (6 bases). CDR3 region: CASSYPPTGLNQPQHF. In DNA, the CDR3 is TGTGCCAGCAGTTACCCACCTACAGGGCTCAATCAGCCCCAGCATTTT.